These 14 T cell receptor beta chains were all obtained from the same sample, sequenced in a study of blood T cell repertoires in COVID-19. Produced via immunoSEQ multiplex PCR; TCRdb's table is partial and in-frame only. This table has about 200,000 clones, about 88% appearing once. The sequencing input was peripheral blood. The receptors come from a man aged 60 to 69 with acute or convalescent COVID-19.

The V call is TRBV29-1, the J call TRBJ2-5, with a weak D call TRBD1 (5 bases). CDR1 SQVTM and CDR2 ANQGSEA come from the germline V gene. V was trimmed by 3 bases and J by 1 base, leaving 9 bases between them. The CDR3 is 13 residues long. The CDR3 is CSVDLTAQETQYF. CDR3 nucleotides: TGCAGCGTTGATCTGACAGCCCAAGAGACCCAGTACTTC.

V and J are TRBV9 and TRBJ2-3; perhaps TRBD1 as D (5 bases). V was trimmed by 0 bases and J by 4 bases, leaving 12 bases between them. This CDR3 has 15 residues. Per germline, CDR1 SGDLS and CDR2 YYNGEE. For the CDR3, the DNA is TGTGCCAGCAGCGTAGACGCCCAGGGATCAGATACGCAGTATTTT. Protein sequence: CASSVDAQGSDTQYF.

This sequence joins TRBV6-1 and TRBJ2-5; a possible D gene is TRBD1 (6 bases). From germline, CDR1 is MNHNS and CDR2 SASEGT. V lost 3 bases and J 6 bases, leaving 14 bases between the germline ends. CDR3 length equals 14 residues. The CDR3 reads CASSDDRLAQTQYF. The CDR3 DNA reads as TGTGCCAGCAGTGACGACAGGCTAGCCCAGACCCAGTACTTC.

The chain uses TRBV9 and TRBJ2-3, with D possibly TRBD2 on 5 matching bases. Deletions cut 4 bases from V and 1 base from J, with 13 bases between. CDR1 is SGDLS and CDR2 is YYNGEE in the germline V gene. This CDR3 contains 15 residues. The CDR3 spells CASSPLGGGTDTQYF. CDR3 in DNA: TGTGCCAGCAGCCCTCTCGGAGGTGGCACAGATACGCAGTATTTT.

This clone came up a few times. V usage is TRBV19 and J usage is TRBJ1-4; 8 nucleotides align to TRBD1. After removal of 4 bases from V and 8 bases from J, the junction contained 9 bases not matched to a gene. The CDR3 is made up of 15 amino acids. Germline lookup yields CDR1 LNHDA and CDR2 SQIVND (reference sequence). CDR3 protein: CASSRAGQGGEKLFF. CDR3 DNA sequence: TGTGCCAGTAGTAGGGCCGGACAGGGTGGCGAAAAACTGTTTTTT.

V and J are TRBV6-2 or TRBV6-3 and TRBJ2-4; weak D call: TRBD2 (6 bases). From germline, CDR1 is MNHEY and CDR2 SVGEGT. Trimming shortened V by 6 bases and J by 3 bases, and 12 bases separated the two germline ends. The CDR3 length is 14 residues. This CDR3 is CASSSTGGKNIQYF. The CDR3 coding sequence is TGTGCCAGCAGCAGTACCGGGGGCAAAAACATTCAGTACTTC.

The genes are TRBV19 and TRBJ2-2, with TRBD2 matching over 9 bases. V shed 7 bases, J shed 1 base, and the junction held 7 bases outside the gene matches. CDR1 and CDR2 from the germline V gene are LNHDA and SQIVND (reference sequence). The CDR3 is 16 amino acids. The CDR3 here is CASKISSGRNTGELFF. CDR3 nucleotide sequence: TGTGCCAGTAAAATAAGTAGCGGGAGGAACACCGGGGAGCTGTTTTTT.

The V and J genes are TRBV5-6 and TRBJ1-4; no firm D call. This CDR3 contains 16 residues. Germline assignment: CDR1 SGHDT and CDR2 YYEEEE. The germline V and J ends were trimmed by 4 bases and 4 bases, with 17 bases remaining between them. The chain's CDR3 is CASSPLSVGFNEKLFF. Written as DNA, the CDR3 is TGTGCCAGCAGCCCCCTTAGCGTAGGGTTTAATGAAAAACTGTTTTTT.

The chain uses TRBV11-2 and TRBJ2-1; D remains unclear. Per the germline V gene, CDR1 is SGHAT and CDR2 is FQNNGV. This CDR3 spans 16 amino acids. Trimming took off 3 bases at V and 0 bases at J, with 12 bases between the two ends. Written as DNA, the CDR3 is TGTGCCAGCAGCTTTAATCTTCCCAGCTCCTACAATGAGCAGTTCTTC. This sequence encodes CASSFNLPSSYNEQFF.

The chain uses TRBV18 and TRBJ2-6; D possibly corresponds to TRBD1 (6 bases). Per the germline V gene, CDR1 is KGHSH and CDR2 is LQKENI. The CDR3 has 15 residues. Trimming removed 3 bases from V and 4 bases from J, with 10 bases in between. The CDR3 DNA reads as TGTGCCAGCTCACCTGGACAGTCCGGGGCCAACGTCCTGACTTTC. Amino acid sequence: CASSPGQSGANVLTF.

The chain has TRBV6-5 and TRBJ2-2; weak D call: TRBD1 (5 bases). V was shortened by 4 bases and J by 7 bases, with 16 bases between the two germline ends. Germline V gene data show CDR1 as MNHEY and CDR2 as SVGAGI. This CDR3 contains 15 residues. The CDR3 DNA reads TGTGCCAGCAGTTCCACCCCAGGGAATCACGGGGAGCTGTTTTTT. Translating it yields CASSSTPGNHGELFF.

This chain uses TRBV28 with TRBJ1-5; D perhaps matches TRBD1 (5 bases). The germline V gene has CDR1 MDHEN and CDR2 SYDVKM. Trimming cost V 5 bases and J 2 bases, with 16 bases left between them. This CDR3 comprises 16 residues. The CDR3 here is CASSPAGAGGNQPQHF. Here the CDR3 DNA reads TGTGCCAGCAGTCCCGCCGGAGCGGGGGGCAATCAGCCCCAGCATTTT.

The chain combines TRBV6-4 with TRBJ2-2, with 9 bases lining up with TRBD1. This CDR3 region has 17 residues. With 2 bases clipped from V and 1 base from J, the junction kept 5 bases outside the gene matches. The germline V gene encodes CDR1 MRHNA and CDR2 SNTAGT. CDR3 residues: CASSDPPDRGNTGELFF. CDR3 sequence (DNA): TGTGCCAGCAGTGACCCCCCGGACAGGGGGAACACCGGGGAGCTGTTTTTT.

This clone was picked up one time. The chain is built from TRBV5-1 and TRBJ2-7; 8 bases align to TRBD2. The germline V gene has CDR1 SGHRS and CDR2 YFSETQ. J gave up 0 bases and V 4 bases, and 3 bases lay outside the gene matches. This CDR3 is built from 14 residues. The chain's CDR3 is CASSPGGSSYEQYF. CDR3 coding DNA: TGCGCCAGCAGCCCGGGGGGGAGCTCCTACGAGCAGTACTTC.